A single sample gave rise to the 3 T cell receptor beta chains below, sequenced in a study of technical replicates of blood from several donors. Clones were read by immunoSEQ multiplex PCR, and TCRdb kept only the in-frame ones, dropping some. The sample includes tens of thousands of clones, 65% to 90% of them seen just once. Sequences were obtained from PBMCs. All receptors derive from a human donor in good health. Some clones in this sample may be carry-over from other donors' samples.

V and J are TRBV2 and TRBJ1-3; 8 nucleotides match TRBD1. The V segment lost 5 bases and the J segment 2 bases; nucleotides outside the gene matches: 2. The CDR3 runs 14 residues. The germline V gene has CDR1 SNHLY and CDR2 FYNNEI. The CDR3 loop is CASSQGAAGNTIYF. The CDR3, as DNA: TGTGCCAGCAGTCAGGGGGCCGCTGGAAACACCATATATTTT.

The chain combines TRBV7-2 with TRBJ2-5, with D possibly matching TRBD1 (6 bases). Germline V gives CDR1 SGHTA, CDR2 FQGNSA. This CDR3 is built from 16 residues. V was cut by 3 bases and J by 4 bases, with 18 bases left in between. The CDR3 loop reads CASSLGFTGLRETQYF. The CDR3 region has the DNA TGTGCCAGCAGCTTGGGGTTTACAGGGTTGCGAGAGACCCAGTACTTC.

The chain employs TRBV25-1 and TRBJ2-5, with D perhaps TRBD2 (6 bases). CDR1 and CDR2 (germline): MGHDK, SYGVNS. V dropped 2 bases and J dropped 3 bases, with 16 bases sitting between them. The CDR3 covers 16 residues. Here the CDR3 DNA reads TGTGCCAGCAGTGAAGTCGCTGGGACTCATAAAGAGACCCAGTACTTC. Translation gives CASSEVAGTHKETQYF.